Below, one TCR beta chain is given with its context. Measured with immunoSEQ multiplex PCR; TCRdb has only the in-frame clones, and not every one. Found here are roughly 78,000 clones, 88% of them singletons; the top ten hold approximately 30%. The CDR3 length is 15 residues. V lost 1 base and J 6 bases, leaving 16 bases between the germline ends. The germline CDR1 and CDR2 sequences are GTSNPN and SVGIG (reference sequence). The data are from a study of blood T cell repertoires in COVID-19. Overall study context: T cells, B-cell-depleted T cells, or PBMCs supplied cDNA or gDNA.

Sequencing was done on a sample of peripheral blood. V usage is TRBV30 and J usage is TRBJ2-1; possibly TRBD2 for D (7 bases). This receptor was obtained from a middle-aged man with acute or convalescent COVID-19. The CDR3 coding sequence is TGTGCCTGGAGTGGAAGGGGGGGCCTTGGCAATGAGCAGTTCTTC. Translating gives CAWSGRGGLGNEQFF.